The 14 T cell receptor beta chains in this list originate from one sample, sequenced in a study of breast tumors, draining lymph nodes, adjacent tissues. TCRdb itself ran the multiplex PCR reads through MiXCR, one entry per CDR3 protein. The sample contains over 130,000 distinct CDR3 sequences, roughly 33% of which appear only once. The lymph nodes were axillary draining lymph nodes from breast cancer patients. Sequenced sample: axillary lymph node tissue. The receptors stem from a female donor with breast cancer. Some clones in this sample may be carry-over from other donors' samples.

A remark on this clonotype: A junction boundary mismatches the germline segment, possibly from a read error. The CDR3 protein is CASRDGRRAMETQYF. CDR3 sequence (DNA): TGTGCCAGCAGAGACGGGAGGAGGGCTATGGAGACCCAGTACTTT. The chain employs TRBV25-1 and TRBJ2-5, with TRBD2 matching over 7 bases. Germline lookup yields CDR1 MGHDK and CDR2 SYGVNS. This CDR3 contains 15 residues.

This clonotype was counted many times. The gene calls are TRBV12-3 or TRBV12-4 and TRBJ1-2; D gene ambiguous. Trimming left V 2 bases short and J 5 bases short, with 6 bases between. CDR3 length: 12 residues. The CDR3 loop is CASSLKGYGYTF. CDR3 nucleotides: TGTGCCAGCAGTTTAAAGGGTTATGGCTACACCTTC.

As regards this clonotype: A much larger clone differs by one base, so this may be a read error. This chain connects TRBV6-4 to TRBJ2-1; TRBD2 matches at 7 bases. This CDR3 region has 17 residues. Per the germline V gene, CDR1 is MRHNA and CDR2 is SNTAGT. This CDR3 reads CASSDEFERGSHNEQFF. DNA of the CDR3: TGTGCCAGCAGTGACGAGTTCGAGCGGGGCTCCCACAATGAGCAGTTCTTC.

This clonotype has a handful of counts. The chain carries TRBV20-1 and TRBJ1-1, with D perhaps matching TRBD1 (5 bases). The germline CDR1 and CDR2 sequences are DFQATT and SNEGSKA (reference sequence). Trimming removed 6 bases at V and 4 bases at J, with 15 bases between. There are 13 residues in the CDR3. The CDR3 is CSALGGGSTEAFF. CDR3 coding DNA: TGCAGTGCCCTCGGGGGGGGTTCCACTGAAGCTTTCTTT.

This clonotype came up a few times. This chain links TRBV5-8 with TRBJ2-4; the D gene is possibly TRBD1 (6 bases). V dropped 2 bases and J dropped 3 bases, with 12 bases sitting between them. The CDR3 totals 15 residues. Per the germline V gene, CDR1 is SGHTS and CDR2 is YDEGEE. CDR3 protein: CASSFTGIGKNIQYF. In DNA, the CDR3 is TGTGCCAGCAGCTTCACAGGGATCGGCAAAAACATTCAGTACTTC.

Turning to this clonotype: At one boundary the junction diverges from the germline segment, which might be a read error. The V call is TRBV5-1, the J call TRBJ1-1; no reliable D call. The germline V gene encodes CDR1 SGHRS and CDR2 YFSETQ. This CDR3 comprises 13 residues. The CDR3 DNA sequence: TGCGCCAGCAGAGGACGGCTAAACACTGAAGCTTCCTTT. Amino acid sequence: CASRGRLNTEASF.

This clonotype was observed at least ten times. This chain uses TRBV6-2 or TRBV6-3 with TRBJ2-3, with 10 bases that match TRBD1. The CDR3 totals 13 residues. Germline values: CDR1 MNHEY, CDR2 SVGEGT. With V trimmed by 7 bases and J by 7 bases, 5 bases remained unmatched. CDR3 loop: CASTRTGGNTQYF. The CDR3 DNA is TGTGCCAGCACTAGGACAGGGGGAAATACGCAGTATTTT.

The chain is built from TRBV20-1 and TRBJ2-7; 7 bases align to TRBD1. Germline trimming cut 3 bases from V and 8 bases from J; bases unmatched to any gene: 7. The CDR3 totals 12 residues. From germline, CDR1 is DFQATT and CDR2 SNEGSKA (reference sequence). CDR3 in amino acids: CSARGQGDKQYF. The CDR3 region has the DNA TGCAGTGCTAGGGGTCAGGGGGACAAGCAGTACTTC.

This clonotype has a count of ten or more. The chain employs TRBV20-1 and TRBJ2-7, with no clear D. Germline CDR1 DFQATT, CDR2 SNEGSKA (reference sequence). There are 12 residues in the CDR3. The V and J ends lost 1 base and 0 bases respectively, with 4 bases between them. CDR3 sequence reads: CSARGDSYEQYF. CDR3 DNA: TGCAGTGCTAGAGGGGACTCCTACGAGCAGTACTTC.

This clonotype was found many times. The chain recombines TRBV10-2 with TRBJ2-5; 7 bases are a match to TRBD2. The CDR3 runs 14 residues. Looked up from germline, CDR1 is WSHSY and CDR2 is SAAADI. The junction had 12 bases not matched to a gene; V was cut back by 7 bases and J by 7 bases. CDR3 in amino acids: CASTPAGPRGTQYF. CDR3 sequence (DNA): TGCGCCAGCACCCCAGCGGGGCCCCGGGGGACCCAGTACTTC.

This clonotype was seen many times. The CDR3 loop is CASSPTTPRGNYYEQYF. CDR3 nucleotides: TGCGCCAGCAGCCCGACAACGCCTCGGGGAAATTACTACGAGCAGTACTTC. The rearrangement joins TRBV4-1 to TRBJ2-7, with D maybe TRBD2 (5 bases). The CDR3 is made up of 17 amino acids. Trimming removed 4 bases from V and 3 bases from J, with 22 bases in between. Germline V CDR1 and CDR2: MGHRA, YSYEKL.

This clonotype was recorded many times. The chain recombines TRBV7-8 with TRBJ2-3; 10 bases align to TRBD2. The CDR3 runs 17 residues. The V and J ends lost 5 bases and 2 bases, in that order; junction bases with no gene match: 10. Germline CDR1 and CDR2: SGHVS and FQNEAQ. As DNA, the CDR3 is TGTGCCAGCAGCCGTCGGGGTAGCGGGGGGTTCACAGATACGCAGTATTTT. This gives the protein CASSRRGSGGFTDTQYF.

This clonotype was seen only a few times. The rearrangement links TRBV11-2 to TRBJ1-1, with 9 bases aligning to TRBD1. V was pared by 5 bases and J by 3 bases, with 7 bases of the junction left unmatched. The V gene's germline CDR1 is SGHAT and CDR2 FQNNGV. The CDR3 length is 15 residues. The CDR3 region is CASSPGGQGYTEAFF. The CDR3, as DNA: TGTGCCAGCAGCCCCGGCGGACAGGGGTACACTGAAGCTTTCTTT.

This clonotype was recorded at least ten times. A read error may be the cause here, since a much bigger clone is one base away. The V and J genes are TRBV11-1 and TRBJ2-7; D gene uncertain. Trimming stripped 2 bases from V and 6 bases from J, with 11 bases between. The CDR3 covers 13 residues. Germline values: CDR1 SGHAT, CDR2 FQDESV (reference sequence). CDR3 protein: CASSLRHSAEQYV. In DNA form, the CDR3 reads TGTGCCAGCAGCTTACGACACTCGGCCGAGCAGTACGTC.